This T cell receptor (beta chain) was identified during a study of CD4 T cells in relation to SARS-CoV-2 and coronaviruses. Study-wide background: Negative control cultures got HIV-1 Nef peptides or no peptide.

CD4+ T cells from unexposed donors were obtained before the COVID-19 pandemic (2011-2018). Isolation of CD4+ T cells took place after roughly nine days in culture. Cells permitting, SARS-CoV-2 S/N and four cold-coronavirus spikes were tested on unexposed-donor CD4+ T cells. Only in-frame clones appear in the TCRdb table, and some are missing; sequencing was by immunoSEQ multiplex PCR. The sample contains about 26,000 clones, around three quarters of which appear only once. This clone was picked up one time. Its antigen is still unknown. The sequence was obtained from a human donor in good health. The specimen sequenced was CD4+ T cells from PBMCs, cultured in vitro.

CDR3 nucleotides: TGTGCCAGCAGCCAAGTAGCTAGCGGGGTGGGGTACAATGAGCAGTTCTTC. It codes for CASSQVASGVGYNEQFF. The chain carries TRBV3-1 (or the pseudogene TRBV3-2) and TRBJ2-1, with 9 bases aligning to TRBD2. The junction had 8 bases not matched to a gene; V was cut back by 1 base and J by 4 bases. The CDR3 loop spans 17 amino acids. Germline-derived CDR1 and CDR2 are LGHDT and YNNKEL (reference sequence).